This TCR beta chain was identified during a study of blood T cell repertoires in COVID-19. The wider study: Samples of COVID-19 (acute and convalescent) were obtained from the United States, Italy and Spain. The cDNA or gDNA used as material had been derived from T cells, B-cell-depleted T cells, or PBMCs.

Original methodology: It was from reference gene primer amplification that nucleated cell counts were estimated. Sequencing was performed with immunoSEQ multiplex PCR; in TCRdb, only in-frame clones are kept and a portion is missing. V and J calls and clone size come straight from that table; D and trimming were deduced from the DNA. The table has about 80,000 clones, around 76% seen once; the top ten hold 15%. In germline, CDR1 is SGDLS, CDR2 YYNGEE. Trimming cost V 0 bases and J 4 bases; bases outside gene matches: 8. The CDR3 runs to 17 residues. This chain connects TRBV9 to TRBJ1-3; the match to TRBD1 covers 9 bases. The sample taken for sequencing was peripheral blood. This TCR came from a human donor in a cohort sampled during active COVID-19. The CDR3 reads CASSVALGQGSGNTIYF. As DNA, the CDR3 is TGTGCCAGCAGCGTAGCTTTGGGACAGGGCTCCGGAAACACCATATATTTT.